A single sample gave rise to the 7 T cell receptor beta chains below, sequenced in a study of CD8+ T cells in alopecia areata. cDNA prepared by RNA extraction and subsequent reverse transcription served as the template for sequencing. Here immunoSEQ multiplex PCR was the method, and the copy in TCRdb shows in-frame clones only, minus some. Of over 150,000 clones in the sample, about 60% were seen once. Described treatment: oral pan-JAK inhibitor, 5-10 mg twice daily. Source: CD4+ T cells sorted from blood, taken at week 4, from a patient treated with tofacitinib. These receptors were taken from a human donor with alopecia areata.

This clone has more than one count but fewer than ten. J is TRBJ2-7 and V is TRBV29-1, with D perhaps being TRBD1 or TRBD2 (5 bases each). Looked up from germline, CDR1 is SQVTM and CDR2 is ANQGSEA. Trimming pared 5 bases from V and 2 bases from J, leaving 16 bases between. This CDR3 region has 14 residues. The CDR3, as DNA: TGCAGCGTTAAAGTGGGGCCGGGGACCTACGAGCAGTACTTC. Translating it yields CSVKVGPGTYEQYF.

In nucleotides, the CDR3 is TGTGCCAGCCGGGACAGAAACAATGAGCAGTTCTTC. This encodes CASRDRNNEQFF. The chain links TRBV5-8 to TRBJ2-1; 7 nucleotides agree with TRBD1. The junction had 3 bases not matched to a gene; V was cut back by 7 bases and J by 5 bases. CDR3 length: 12 amino acids. Looked up from germline, CDR1 is SGHTS and CDR2 is YDEGEE.

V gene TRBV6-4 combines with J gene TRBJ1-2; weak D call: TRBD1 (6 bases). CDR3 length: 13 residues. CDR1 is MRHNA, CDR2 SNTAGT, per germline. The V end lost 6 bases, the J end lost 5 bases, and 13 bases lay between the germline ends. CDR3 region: CASSRGAEYGYTF. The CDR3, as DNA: TGTGCCAGCAGCCGGGGGGCAGAATATGGCTACACCTTC.

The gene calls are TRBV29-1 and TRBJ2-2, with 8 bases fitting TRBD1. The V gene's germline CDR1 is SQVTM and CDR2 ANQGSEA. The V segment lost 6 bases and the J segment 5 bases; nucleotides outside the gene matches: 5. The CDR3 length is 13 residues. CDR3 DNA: TGCAGCGTACGGACAGGGATGACCGGGGAGCTGTTTTTT. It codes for CSVRTGMTGELFF.

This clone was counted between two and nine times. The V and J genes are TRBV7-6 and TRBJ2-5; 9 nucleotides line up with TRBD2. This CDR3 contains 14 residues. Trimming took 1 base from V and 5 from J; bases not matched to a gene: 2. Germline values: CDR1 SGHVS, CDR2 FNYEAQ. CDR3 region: CASSLGLAAETQYF. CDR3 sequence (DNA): TGTGCCAGCAGCTTAGGACTAGCGGCCGAGACCCAGTACTTC.

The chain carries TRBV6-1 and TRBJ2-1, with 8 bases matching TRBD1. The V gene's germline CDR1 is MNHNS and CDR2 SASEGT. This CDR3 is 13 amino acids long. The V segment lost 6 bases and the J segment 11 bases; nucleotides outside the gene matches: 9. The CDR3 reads CASRVPGQEKQFF. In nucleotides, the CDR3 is TGTGCCAGCAGGGTCCCGGGACAGGAAAAGCAGTTCTTC.

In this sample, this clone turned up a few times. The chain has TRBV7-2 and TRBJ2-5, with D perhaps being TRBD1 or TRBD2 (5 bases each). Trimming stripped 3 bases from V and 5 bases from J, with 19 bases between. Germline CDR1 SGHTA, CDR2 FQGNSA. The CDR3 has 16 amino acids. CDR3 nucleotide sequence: TGTGCCAGCAGCTTCCCCGGGGCATATACCATCGAGACCCAGTACTTC. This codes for CASSFPGAYTIETQYF.